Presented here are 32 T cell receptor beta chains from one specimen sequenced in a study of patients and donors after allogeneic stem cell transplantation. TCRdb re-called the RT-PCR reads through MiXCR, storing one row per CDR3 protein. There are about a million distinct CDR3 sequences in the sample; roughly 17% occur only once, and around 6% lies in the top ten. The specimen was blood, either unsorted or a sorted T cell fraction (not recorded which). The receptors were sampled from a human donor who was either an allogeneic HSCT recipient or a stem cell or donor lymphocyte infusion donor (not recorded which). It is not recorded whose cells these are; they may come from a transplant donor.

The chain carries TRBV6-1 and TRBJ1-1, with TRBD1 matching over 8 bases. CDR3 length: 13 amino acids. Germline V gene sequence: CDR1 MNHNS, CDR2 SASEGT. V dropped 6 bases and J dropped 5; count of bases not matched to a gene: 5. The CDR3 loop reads CASRATGGTEAFF. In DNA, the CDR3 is TGTGCCAGCAGGGCAACAGGGGGAACTGAAGCTTTCTTT.

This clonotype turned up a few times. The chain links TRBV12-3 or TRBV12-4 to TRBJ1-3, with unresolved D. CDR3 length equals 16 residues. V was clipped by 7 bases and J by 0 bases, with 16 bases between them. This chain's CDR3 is CASTLGRRSSGNTIYF. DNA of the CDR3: TGTGCCAGCACCCTAGGGCGCAGGAGCTCTGGAAACACCATATATTTT.

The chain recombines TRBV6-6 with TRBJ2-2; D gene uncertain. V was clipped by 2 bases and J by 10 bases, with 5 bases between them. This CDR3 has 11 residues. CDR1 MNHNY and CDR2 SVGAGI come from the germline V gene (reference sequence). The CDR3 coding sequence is TGTGCCAGCAGTTACGATGAGGAGCTGTTTTTT. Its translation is CASSYDEELFF.

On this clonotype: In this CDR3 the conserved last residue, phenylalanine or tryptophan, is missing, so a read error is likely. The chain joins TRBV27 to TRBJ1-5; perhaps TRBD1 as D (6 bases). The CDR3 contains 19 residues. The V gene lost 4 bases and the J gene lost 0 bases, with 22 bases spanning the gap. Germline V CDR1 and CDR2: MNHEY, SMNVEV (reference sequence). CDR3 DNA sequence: TGTGCCAGCAGTTCTCGCCCCCTCGGACAGTCCCATAGCAATCAGCCCCAGCATTCT. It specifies CASSSRPLGQSHSNQPQHS.

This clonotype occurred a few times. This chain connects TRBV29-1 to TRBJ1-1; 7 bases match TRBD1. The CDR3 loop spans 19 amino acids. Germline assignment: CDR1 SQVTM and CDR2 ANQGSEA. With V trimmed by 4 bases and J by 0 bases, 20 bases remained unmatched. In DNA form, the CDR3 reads TGCAGCGTTGTAAGAGGGGGACGGGACAGAATATTCATGAACACTGAAGCTTTCTTT. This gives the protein CSVVRGGRDRIFMNTEAFF.

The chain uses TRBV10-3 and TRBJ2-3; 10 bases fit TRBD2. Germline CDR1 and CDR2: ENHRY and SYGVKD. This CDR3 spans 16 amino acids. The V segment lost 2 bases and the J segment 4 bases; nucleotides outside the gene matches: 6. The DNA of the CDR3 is TGTGCCATCAGTGAGACGTCTAGCGGGAGCCCAGATACGCAGTATTTT. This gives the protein CAISETSSGSPDTQYF.

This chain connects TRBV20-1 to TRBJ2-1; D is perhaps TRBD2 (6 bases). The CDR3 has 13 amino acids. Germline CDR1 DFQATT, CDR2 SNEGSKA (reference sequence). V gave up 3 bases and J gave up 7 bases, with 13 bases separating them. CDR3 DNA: TGCAGTGCTAGTAGCGGACTAAATAATGAGCAGTTCTTC. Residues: CSASSGLNNEQFF.

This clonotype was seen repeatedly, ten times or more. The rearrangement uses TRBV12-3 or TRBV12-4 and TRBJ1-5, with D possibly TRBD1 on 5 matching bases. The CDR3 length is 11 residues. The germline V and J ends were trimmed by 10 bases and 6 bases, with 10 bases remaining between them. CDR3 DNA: TGTGCCACTGGGAGGGGTCAGCCCCAGCATTTT. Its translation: CATGRGQPQHF.

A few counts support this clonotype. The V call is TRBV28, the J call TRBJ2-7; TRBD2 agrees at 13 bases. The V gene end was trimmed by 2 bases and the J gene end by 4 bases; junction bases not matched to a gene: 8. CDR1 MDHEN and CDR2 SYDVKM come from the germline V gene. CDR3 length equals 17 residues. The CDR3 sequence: CASSLGLAGATGYEQYF. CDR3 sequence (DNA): TGTGCCAGCAGTTTAGGACTAGCGGGAGCCACGGGGTACGAGCAGTACTTC. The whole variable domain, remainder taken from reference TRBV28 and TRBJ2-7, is DVKVTQSSRYLVKRTGEKVFLECVQDMDHENMFWYRQDPGLGLRLIYFSYDVKMKEKGDIPEGYSVSREKKERFSLILESASTNQTSMYLCASSLGLAGATGYEQYFGPGTRLTVT.

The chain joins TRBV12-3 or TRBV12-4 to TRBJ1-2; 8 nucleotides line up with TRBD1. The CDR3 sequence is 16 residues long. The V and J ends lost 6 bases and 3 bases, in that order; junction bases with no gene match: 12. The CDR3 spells CASRPRDRLEDYGYTF. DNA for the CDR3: TGTGCCAGCAGACCCCGGGACAGGTTAGAAGACTATGGCTACACCTTC.

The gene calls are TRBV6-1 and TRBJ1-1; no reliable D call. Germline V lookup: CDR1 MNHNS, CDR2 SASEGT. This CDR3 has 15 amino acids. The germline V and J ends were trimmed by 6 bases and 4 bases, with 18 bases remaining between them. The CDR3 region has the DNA TGTGCCAGCAGCCCGTCTGGGCTGGGAGCCACTGAAGCTTTCTTT. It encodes CASSPSGLGATEAFF.

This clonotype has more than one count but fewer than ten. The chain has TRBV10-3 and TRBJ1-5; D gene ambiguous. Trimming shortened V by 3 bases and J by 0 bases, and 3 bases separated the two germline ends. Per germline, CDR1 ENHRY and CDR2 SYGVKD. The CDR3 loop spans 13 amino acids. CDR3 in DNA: TGTGCCATCAGTGACGGTAGCAATCAGCCCCAGCATTTT. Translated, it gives CAISDGSNQPQHF.

CDR3: CASSQDRGTGLSYEQYF. CDR3 DNA: TGTGCCAGCAGCCAAGATCGGGGGACAGGGCTCTCCTACGAGCAGTACTTC. The chain carries TRBV4-2 and TRBJ2-7, with TRBD1 identical over 9 bases. Germline V gene sequence: CDR1 LGHNA, CDR2 YNFKEQ. The CDR3 is 17 residues long. The ends lost 0 bases at V and 0 bases at J; junction bases unmatched: 6.

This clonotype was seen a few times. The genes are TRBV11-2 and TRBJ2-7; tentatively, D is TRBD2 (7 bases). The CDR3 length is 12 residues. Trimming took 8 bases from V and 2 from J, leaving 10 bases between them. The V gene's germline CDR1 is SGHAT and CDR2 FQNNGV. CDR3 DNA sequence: TGTGCCAGCGCGGGGGCGGCCTACGAGCAGTACTTC. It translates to CASAGAAYEQYF.

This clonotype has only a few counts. The CDR3 DNA follows: TGTGCCAGCAGCTTAGCGACAGACATTAACTATGGCTACACCTTC. As protein: CASSLATDINYGYTF. The chain uses TRBV7-2 and TRBJ1-2; tentative D call: TRBD1 (5 bases). The CDR3 loop spans 15 amino acids. Per the germline V gene, CDR1 is SGHTA and CDR2 is FQGNSA. The V and J ends lost 0 bases and 1 base respectively, with 9 bases between them.

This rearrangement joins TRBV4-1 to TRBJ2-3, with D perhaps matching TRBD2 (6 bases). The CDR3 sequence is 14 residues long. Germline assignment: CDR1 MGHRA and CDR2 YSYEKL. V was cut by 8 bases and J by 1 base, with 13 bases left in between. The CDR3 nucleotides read TGCGCCAGCTGCTCGGGAGTTGGCACAGATACGCAGTATTTT. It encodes CASCSGVGTDTQYF.

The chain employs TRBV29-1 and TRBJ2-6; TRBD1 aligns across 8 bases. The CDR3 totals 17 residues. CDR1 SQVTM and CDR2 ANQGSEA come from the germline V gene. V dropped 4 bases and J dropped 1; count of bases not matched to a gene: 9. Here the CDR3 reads CSVGKRTGLSGANVLTF. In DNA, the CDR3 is TGCAGCGTTGGGAAGAGGACAGGGTTATCTGGGGCCAACGTCCTGACTTTC.

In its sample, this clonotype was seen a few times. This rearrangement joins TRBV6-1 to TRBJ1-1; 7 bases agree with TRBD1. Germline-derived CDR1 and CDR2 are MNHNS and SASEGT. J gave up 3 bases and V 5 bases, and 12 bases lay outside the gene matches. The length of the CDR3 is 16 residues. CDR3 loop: CASSRPEVQGYTEAFF. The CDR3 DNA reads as TGTGCCAGCAGTCGCCCCGAAGTACAGGGGTACACTGAAGCTTTCTTT.

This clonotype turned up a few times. As DNA, the CDR3 is TGTGCCAGCAGTGGAAGGGTGAAATCCTACGAGCAGTACTTC. Translating it yields CASSGRVKSYEQYF. V gene TRBV2 combines with J gene TRBJ2-7; D is undetermined. V was cut by 4 bases and J by 1 base, with 11 bases left in between. The CDR3 is 14 amino acids. CDR1 and CDR2 (germline): SNHLY, FYNNEI.

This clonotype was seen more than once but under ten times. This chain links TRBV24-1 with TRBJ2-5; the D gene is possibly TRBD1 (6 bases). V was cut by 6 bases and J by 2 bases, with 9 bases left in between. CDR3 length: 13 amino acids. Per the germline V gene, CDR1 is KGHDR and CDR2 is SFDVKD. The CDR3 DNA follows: TGTGCCACCAGTCGGACAGATCAAGAGACCCAGTACTTC. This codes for CATSRTDQETQYF.

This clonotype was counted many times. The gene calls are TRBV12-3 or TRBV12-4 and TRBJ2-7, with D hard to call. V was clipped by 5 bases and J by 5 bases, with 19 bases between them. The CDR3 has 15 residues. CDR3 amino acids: CASSSQQPLGNEQYF. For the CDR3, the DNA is TGTGCCAGCAGTAGTCAACAGCCTCTAGGGAACGAGCAGTACTTC.

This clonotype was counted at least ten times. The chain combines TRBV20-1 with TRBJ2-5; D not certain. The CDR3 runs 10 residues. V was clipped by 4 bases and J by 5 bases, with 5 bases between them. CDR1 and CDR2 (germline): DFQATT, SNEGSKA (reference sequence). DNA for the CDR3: TGCAGTGCTACCCGGGAGACCCAGTACTTC. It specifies CSATRETQYF.

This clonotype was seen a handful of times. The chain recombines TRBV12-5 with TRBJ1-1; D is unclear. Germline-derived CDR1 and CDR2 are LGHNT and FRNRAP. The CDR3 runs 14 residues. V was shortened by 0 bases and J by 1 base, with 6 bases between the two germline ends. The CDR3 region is CASGLVRRNTEAFF. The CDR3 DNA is TGTGCTAGTGGTTTGGTACGACGGAACACTGAAGCTTTCTTT. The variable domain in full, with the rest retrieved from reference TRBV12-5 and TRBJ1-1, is DARVTQTPRHKVTEMGQEVTMRCQPILGHNTVFWYRQTMMQGLELLAYFRNRAPLDDSGMPKDRFSAEMPDATLATLKIQPSEPRDSAVYFCASGLVRRNTEAFFGQGTRLTVV.

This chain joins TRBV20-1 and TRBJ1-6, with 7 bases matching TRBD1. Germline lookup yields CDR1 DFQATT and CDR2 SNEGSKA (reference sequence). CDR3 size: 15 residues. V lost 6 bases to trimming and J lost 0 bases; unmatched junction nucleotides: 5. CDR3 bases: TGCAGTGCCTCGGGACAGAGCTCCTATAATTCACCCCTCCACTTT. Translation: CSASGQSSYNSPLHF.

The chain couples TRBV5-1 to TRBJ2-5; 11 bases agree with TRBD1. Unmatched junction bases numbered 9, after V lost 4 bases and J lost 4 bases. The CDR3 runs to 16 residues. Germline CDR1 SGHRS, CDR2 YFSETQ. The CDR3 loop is CASSPTDRGQGETQYF. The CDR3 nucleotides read TGCGCCAGCAGCCCAACGGACAGGGGGCAGGGAGAGACCCAGTACTTC.

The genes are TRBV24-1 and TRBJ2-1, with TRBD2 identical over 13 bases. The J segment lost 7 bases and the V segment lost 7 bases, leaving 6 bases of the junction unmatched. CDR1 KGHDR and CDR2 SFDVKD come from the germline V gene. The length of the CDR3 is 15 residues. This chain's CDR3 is CATRLAGGPENEQFF. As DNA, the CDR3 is TGTGCCACCAGACTAGCGGGAGGGCCGGAAAATGAGCAGTTCTTC.

Written as DNA, the CDR3 is TGCAGTGCCCCAGGGGTGGGGCTAGCGGGGGAAGTCTCCTACAATGAGCAGTTCTTC. As protein: CSAPGVGLAGEVSYNEQFF. This rearrangement joins TRBV20-1 to TRBJ2-1, with 10 nucleotides matching TRBD2. V was clipped by 6 bases and J by 0 bases; unmatched bases: 17. This CDR3 is 19 amino acids long. Germline CDR1 DFQATT, CDR2 SNEGSKA (reference sequence).

CDR3 protein: CATSDTGGSQPQHF. CDR3 in DNA: TGTGCCACCAGTGATACAGGGGGTAGCCAGCCCCAGCATTTT. This chain links TRBV24-1 with TRBJ1-5; 8 bases fit TRBD1. Germline V gives CDR1 KGHDR, CDR2 SFDVKD. With 3 bases clipped from V and 7 bases from J, the junction kept 4 bases outside the gene matches. The CDR3 has 14 amino acids.

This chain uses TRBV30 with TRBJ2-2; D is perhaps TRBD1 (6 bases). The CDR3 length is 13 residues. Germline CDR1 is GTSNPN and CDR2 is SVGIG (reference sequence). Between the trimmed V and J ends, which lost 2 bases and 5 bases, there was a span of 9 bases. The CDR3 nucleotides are TGTGCCTGGAGTACAGGGTATACCGGGGAGCTGTTTTTT. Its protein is CAWSTGYTGELFF.

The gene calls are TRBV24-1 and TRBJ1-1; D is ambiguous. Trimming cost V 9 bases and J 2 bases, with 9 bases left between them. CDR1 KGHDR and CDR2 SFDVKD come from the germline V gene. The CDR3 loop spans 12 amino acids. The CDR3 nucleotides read TGTGCCACCTCCCGGTCAAACACTGAAGCTTTCTTT. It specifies CATSRSNTEAFF.

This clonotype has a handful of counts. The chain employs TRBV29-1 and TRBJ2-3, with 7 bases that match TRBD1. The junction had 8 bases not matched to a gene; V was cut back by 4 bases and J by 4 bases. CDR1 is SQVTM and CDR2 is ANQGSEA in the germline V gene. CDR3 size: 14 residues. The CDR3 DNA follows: TGCAGCGTTGTAAACAGGGGATGGCCAGATACGCAGTATTTT. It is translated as CSVVNRGWPDTQYF.

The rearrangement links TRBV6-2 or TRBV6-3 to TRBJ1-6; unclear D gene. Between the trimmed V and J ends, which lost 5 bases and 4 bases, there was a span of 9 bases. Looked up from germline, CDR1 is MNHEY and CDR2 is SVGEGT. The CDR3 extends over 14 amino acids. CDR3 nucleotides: TGTGCCAGCAGTGCGACCCAATATAATTCACCCCTCCACTTT. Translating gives CASSATQYNSPLHF.